These 18 T cell receptor beta chains were sequenced from one sample in a study of T cells in Graves' hyperthyroidism and ophthalmopathy. TCR beta CDR3 regions were amplified from RNA transcripts. First-round RT-PCR targeting the TCR CDR3 was performed with the HTBI primer set. TCRdb processed the multiplex PCR reads anew with MiXCR; each CDR3 protein has one entry. The sample carries around 600,000 distinct CDR3 sequences, 40% to 55% recorded once. Source material: peripheral blood or thyroid tissue (not recorded which). Receptors originate from an adult man with Graves' disease, either hyperthyroidism or ophthalmopathy (not recorded which).

This clonotype was seen a few times. The J gene is TRBJ2-7, the V gene TRBV7-9, with D maybe TRBD2 (7 bases). Trimming shortened V by 5 bases and J by 10 bases, and 18 bases separated the two germline ends. The CDR3 covers 13 residues. Germline V gene lookup returns CDR1 SEHNR and CDR2 FQNEAQ (reference sequence). This chain's CDR3 is CASSETPGGRQYF. The CDR3 bases are TGTGCCAGCAGCGAAACCCCGGGGGGCCGTCAGTACTTC.

This chain connects TRBV29-1 to TRBJ1-1, with 9 bases lining up with TRBD1. The CDR3 extends over 11 amino acids. Germline CDR1 reads SQVTM; CDR2 reads ANQGSEA. The DNA for the CDR3 is TGCAGTGAAGGGACAGGGACTGAAGCTTTCTTT. Amino acid sequence: CSEGTGTEAFF.

In regard to this clonotype: A much bigger clone sits one base away, suggesting this may be a read error. The chain is built from TRBV7-9 and TRBJ2-5; TRBD2 matches at 7 bases. The CDR3 is 15 residues long. The germline V gene encodes CDR1 SEHNR and CDR2 FQNEAQ (reference sequence). J was trimmed by 7 bases and V by 6 bases; bases with no gene match: 14. Here the CDR3 DNA reads TGTGCCAGCAGTTTCGCCGATGGACTAGGGCGGACCCAGTACTTC. Residues: CASSFADGLGRTQYF.

This clonotype was seen many times. The chain has TRBV7-6 and TRBJ1-1; TRBD1 matches 10 bases. The length of the CDR3 is 16 residues. Germline loops: CDR1 SGHVS, CDR2 FNYEAQ. V shed 1 base, J shed 5 bases, and the junction held 7 bases outside the gene matches. DNA of the CDR3: TGTGCCAGCAGCTTAGGCCGACAGGGGGCGGGGACTGAAGCTTTCTTT. It specifies CASSLGRQGAGTEAFF. Full variable domain (remainder filled in from reference TRBV7-6 and TRBJ1-1): GAGVSQSPRYKVTKRGQDVALRCDPISGHVSLYWYRQALGQGPEFLTYFNYEAQQDKSGLPNDRFSAERPEGSISTLTIQRTEQRDSAMYRCASSLGRQGAGTEAFFGQGTRLTVV.

Remarks on this clonotype: Since a much larger clone is just one base distant, this may be a read error. This chain uses TRBV25-1 with TRBJ2-7; TRBD2 agrees at 7 bases. Per the germline V gene, CDR1 is MGHDK and CDR2 is SYGVNS. CDR3 size: 16 residues. J lost 7 bases, V lost 3 bases, and 15 bases had no gene match. The CDR3 sequence is CASSESRGGPYWEQYF. The DNA for the CDR3 is TGTGCCAGCAGTGAGTCGAGGGGAGGGCCCTACTGGGAGCAGTACTTC.

The rearrangement links TRBV7-2 to TRBJ1-5, with TRBD1 identical over 9 bases. The V and J ends lost 5 bases and 7 bases, in that order; junction bases with no gene match: 9. Germline assignment: CDR1 SGHTA and CDR2 FQGNSA. This CDR3 is 15 amino acids long. As DNA, the CDR3 is TGTGCCAGCAGCCTCCCCGGGACAGGGTTGCAGCCCCAGCATTTT. Translated: CASSLPGTGLQPQHF.

This clonotype occurred a few times. This chain connects TRBV7-9 to TRBJ1-1; 8 bases align to TRBD1. The CDR3 consists of 18 residues. Germline trimming cut 3 bases from V and 0 bases from J; bases unmatched to any gene: 12. Germline CDR1 SEHNR, CDR2 FQNEAQ (reference sequence). The CDR3 loop reads CASSFFTPRTGMNTEAFF. DNA of the CDR3: TGTGCCAGCAGCTTCTTCACACCGCGGACAGGGATGAACACTGAAGCTTTCTTT.

The chain joins TRBV5-6 to TRBJ2-7; D not certain. CDR1 is SGHDT, CDR2 YYEEEE, per germline. This CDR3 is 14 amino acids long. V was clipped by 4 bases and J by 0 bases, with 11 bases between them. This CDR3 reads CASSQDLVSYEQYF. For the CDR3, the DNA is TGTGCCAGCAGCCAAGACCTGGTCTCCTACGAGCAGTACTTC.

The table lists this clonotype with a few counts. The gene calls are TRBV6-6 and TRBJ2-5; TRBD1 might be the D (6 bases). Deletions cut 0 bases from V and 4 bases from J, with 12 bases between. CDR1 MNHNY and CDR2 SVGAGI come from the germline V gene (reference sequence). This CDR3 has 15 amino acids. The CDR3 loop reads CASSYSTGRAETQYF. The DNA of the CDR3 is TGTGCCAGCAGTTACTCGACAGGACGAGCAGAGACCCAGTACTTC.

As to this clonotype: A read error may explain this, as a much larger clone is one base away. The chain couples TRBV9 to TRBJ1-2; D is perhaps TRBD1 (6 bases). Germline CDR1 reads SGDLS; CDR2 reads YYNGEE. The V end lost 7 bases, the J end lost 7 bases, and 17 bases lay between the germline ends. CDR3 length: 13 residues. The CDR3 loop reads CASGEDWGPGYTF. The CDR3 DNA is TGTGCCAGCGGCGAGGATTGGGGGCCTGGCTACACCTTC.

This chain joins TRBV29-1 and TRBJ1-4; the D gene is possibly TRBD1 (5 bases). The CDR3 is 12 residues long. Trimming stripped 4 bases from V and 7 bases from J, with 10 bases between. The V gene's germline CDR1 is SQVTM and CDR2 ANQGSEA. The CDR3 DNA reads as TGCAGCGTTGGTGGGGGAAGTGAAAAACTGTTTTTT. Translating it yields CSVGGGSEKLFF.

The rearrangement links TRBV20-1 to TRBJ2-5, with TRBD1 matching 7 bases. CDR1 is DFQATT, CDR2 SNEGSKA, per germline (reference sequence). The CDR3 consists of 16 residues. With V trimmed by 0 bases and J by 2 bases, 9 bases remained unmatched. CDR3 sequence reads: CSARDFSGQNQETQYF. CDR3 DNA sequence: TGCAGTGCTAGAGATTTTTCGGGACAGAATCAAGAGACCCAGTACTTC.

V is TRBV10-3 and J is TRBJ1-1, with TRBD1 matching 7 bases. V trimming: 4 bases; J trimming: 1 base; junction bases outside the gene matches: 3. The CDR3 totals 14 residues. The germline CDR1 and CDR2 sequences are ENHRY and SYGVKD. CDR3 protein: CAISGWTGNTEAFF. DNA of the CDR3: TGTGCCATCAGTGGCTGGACAGGGAACACTGAAGCTTTCTTT.

The rearrangement links TRBV7-2 to TRBJ2-5, with 7 bases lining up with TRBD2. This CDR3 contains 17 residues. Trimming at V came to 5 bases and at J to 3 bases, leaving 15 bases not matched to a gene. CDR1 is SGHTA, CDR2 FQGNSA, per germline. The CDR3 here is CASSQGRTLGREETQYF. CDR3 bases: TGTGCCAGCAGCCAAGGAAGGACCTTGGGGAGGGAAGAGACCCAGTACTTC.

This clonotype was detected many times. This chain joins TRBV7-8 and TRBJ2-7, with TRBD1 identical over 8 bases. The CDR3 is 15 amino acids. Germline CDR1 is SGHVS and CDR2 is FQNEAQ. V was clipped by 5 bases and J by 2 bases; unmatched bases: 8. The CDR3 DNA is TGTGCCAGCAGCCAAAACGACAGGGGACCCTACGAGCAGTACTTC. Translation: CASSQNDRGPYEQYF. Looking up the rest from reference TRBV7-8 and TRBJ2-7 gives the full variable domain: GAGVSQSPRYKVAKRGQDVALRCDPISGHVSLFWYQQALGQGPEFLTYFQNEAQLDKSGLPSDRFFAERPEGSVSTLKIQRTQQEDSAVYLCASSQNDRGPYEQYFGPGTRLTVT.

The chain carries TRBV2 and TRBJ1-1; D gene unclear. Germline lookup yields CDR1 SNHLY and CDR2 FYNNEI. Between the trimmed V and J ends, which lost 6 bases and 7 bases, there was a span of 15 bases. CDR3 size: 13 residues. The CDR3 DNA reads as TGTGCCAGCAGCTTGGGTCCGGCGGGTGAAGCTTTCTTT. It translates to CASSLGPAGEAFF.

This clonotype was recorded many times. The chain joins TRBV29-1 to TRBJ2-7, with 8 bases that match TRBD2. The CDR3 contains 13 residues. With 4 bases clipped from V and 3 bases from J, the junction kept 5 bases outside the gene matches. Germline V lookup: CDR1 SQVTM, CDR2 ANQGSEA. Here the CDR3 reads CSVAGLAGYEQYF. The CDR3 DNA follows: TGCAGCGTTGCAGGTCTAGCGGGCTACGAGCAGTACTTC.

The genes are TRBV7-9 and TRBJ2-7, with D possibly called TRBD1 or TRBD2 (5 bases each). The V and J ends lost 3 bases and 3 bases respectively, with 9 bases between them. The germline gives CDR1 SEHNR, CDR2 FQNEAQ (reference sequence). The CDR3 consists of 13 residues. DNA of the CDR3: TGTGCCAGCAGCTTTGGGACCTACTACGAGCAGTACTTC. This encodes CASSFGTYYEQYF.